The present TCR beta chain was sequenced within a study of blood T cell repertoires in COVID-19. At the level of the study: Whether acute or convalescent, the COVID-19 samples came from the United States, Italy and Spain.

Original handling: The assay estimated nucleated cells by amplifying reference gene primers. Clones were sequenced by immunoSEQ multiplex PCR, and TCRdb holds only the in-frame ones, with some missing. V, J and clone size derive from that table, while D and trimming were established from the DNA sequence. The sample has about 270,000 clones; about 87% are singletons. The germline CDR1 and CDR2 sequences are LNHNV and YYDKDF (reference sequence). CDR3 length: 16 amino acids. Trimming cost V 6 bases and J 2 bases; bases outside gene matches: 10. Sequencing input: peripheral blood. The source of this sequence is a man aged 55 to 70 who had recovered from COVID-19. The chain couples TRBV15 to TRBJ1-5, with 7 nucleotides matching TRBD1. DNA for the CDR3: TGTGCCACCAGGGACGACAGGGAAAAGGGCAATCAGCCCCAGCATTTT. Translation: CATRDDREKGNQPQHF.